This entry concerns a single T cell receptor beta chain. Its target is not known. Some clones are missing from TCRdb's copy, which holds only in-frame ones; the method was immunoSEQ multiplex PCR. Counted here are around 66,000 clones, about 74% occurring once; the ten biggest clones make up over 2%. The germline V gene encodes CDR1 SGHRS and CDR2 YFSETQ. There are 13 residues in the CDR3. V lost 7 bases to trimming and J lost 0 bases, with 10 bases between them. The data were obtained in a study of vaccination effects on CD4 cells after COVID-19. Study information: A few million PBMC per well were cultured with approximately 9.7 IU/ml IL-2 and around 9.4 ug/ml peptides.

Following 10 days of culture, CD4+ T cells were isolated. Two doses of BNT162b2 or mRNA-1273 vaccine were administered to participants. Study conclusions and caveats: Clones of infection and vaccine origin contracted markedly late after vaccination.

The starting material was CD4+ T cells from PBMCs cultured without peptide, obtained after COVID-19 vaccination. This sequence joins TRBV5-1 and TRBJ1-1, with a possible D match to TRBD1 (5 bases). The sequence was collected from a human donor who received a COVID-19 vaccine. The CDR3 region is CASGRQMNTEAFF. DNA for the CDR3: TGCGCCAGCGGCAGACAGATGAACACTGAAGCTTTCTTT.